What follows is one TCR beta chain and its context. PCR employed 60 Vbeta and 13 Jbeta primers. Sequencing used immunoSEQ multiplex PCR; TCRdb keeps in-frame clones, though not all of them. The table has 110,000 to 150,000 clones, over 60% seen once. Germline CDR1 and CDR2: SEHNR and FQNEAQ (reference sequence). The germline V and J ends were trimmed by 5 bases and 5 bases, with 12 bases remaining between them. The CDR3 consists of 13 residues. This sample was included in a study of cytomegalovirus exposure and HLA in healthy donors. This chain uses TRBV7-9 with TRBJ1-2, with a tentative D call TRBD1 (6 bases). This receptor was identified in a man in his forties in good health and CMV-seropositive. Material for sequencing was PBMCs. The CDR3 DNA follows: TGTGCCAGCAGCGTAGACAGGTCTTATGGCTACACCTTC. It codes for CASSVDRSYGYTF.